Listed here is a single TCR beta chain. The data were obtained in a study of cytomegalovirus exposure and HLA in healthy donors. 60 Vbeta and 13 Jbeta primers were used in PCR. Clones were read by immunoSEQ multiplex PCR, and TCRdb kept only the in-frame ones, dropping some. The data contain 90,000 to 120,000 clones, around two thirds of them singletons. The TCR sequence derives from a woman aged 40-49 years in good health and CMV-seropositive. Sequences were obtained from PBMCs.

The DNA of the CDR3 is TGCGCCAGCAGCTTGCTTCCACAATTCCAAGAGACCCAGTACTTC. Translated, it gives CASSLLPQFQETQYF. The chain uses TRBV5-1 and TRBJ2-5; D call uncertain. The CDR3 length is 15 residues. CDR1 SGHRS and CDR2 YFSETQ come from the germline V gene. The V end lost 1 base, the J end lost 1 base, and 11 bases lay between the germline ends.